This T cell receptor (beta chain) appears in the sequencing data of a study of identical twins. Broader study findings: Monozygotic twins shared more out-of-frame TCR alpha than recombination models predicted. Zero-insertion analyses were open to partial confounding by invariant MAIT and iNKT cells.

cDNA molecules carried unique molecular identifiers, and template switching added a universal primer site. TCRdb re-analysed the 5' RACE reads in MiXCR, keeping a single row per CDR3 protein. Of approximately 230,000 distinct CDR3 sequences in the sample, over 5% are singletons; the top ten hold 13% to 15%. There are 14 residues in the CDR3. V was trimmed by 5 bases and J by 1 base, leaving 11 bases between them. Germline CDR1 reads SEHNR; CDR2 reads FQNEAQ (reference sequence). A remark on this clonotype: Antigen specificity is unknown.

These sequences were also reported in another study, on T cells expressing NK-cell markers. That report adds: Six donors carried dominant NKG2C+ clonotypes that made up about 1.0-7.5% of their CD8+ T cells.

Material: CD8+ T cells sorted from blood. This clonotype was obtained from a woman between 18 and 30 years old in good health. V is TRBV7-9 and J is TRBJ2-5; D might be TRBD1 or TRBD2, each matching 5 bases. The CDR3 protein is CASSPPGTQETQYF. CDR3 sequence (DNA): TGTGCCAGCAGCCCCCCCGGGACCCAAGAGACCCAGTACTTC.